This T cell receptor beta chain was sequenced in a study of OX40 agonist ivuxolimab in advanced cancers. Findings and caveats of the study: There was clonal expansion of CD4+ and CD8+ blood T cells by week 6 at 0.1 to 3.0 mg/kg.

Patients who had autoimmune disease history or got systemic immunosuppression were left out. Comments on this clone: What it recognizes is unknown.

Only in-frame clones appear in the TCRdb table, and some are missing; sequencing was by immunoSEQ multiplex PCR. The repertoire holds about 55,000 clones, more than 70% seen once, with 5.5% to 8.5% in the top ten. The CDR3 spans 13 residues. The V segment lost 6 bases and the J segment 6 bases; nucleotides outside the gene matches: 2. Germline CDR1 reads SNHLY; CDR2 reads FYNNEI. The gene calls are TRBV2 and TRBJ2-1; TRBD2 matches 10 bases. The receptor comes from an adult with an advanced solid tumor such as melanoma, head and neck, liver or kidney cancer. The material was CD4+ or CD8+ T cells sorted from blood, obtained in a trial of the OX40 agonist ivuxolimab. DNA for the CDR3: TGTGCCAGCAGGGGACTAGCGAGCAATGAGCAGTTCTTC. As protein: CASRGLASNEQFF.